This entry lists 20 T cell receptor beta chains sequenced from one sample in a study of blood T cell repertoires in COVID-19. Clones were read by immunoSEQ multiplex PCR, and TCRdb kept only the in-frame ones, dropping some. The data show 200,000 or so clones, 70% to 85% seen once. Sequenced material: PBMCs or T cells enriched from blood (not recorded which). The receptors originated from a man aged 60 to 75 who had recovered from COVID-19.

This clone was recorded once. CDR3 nucleotide sequence: TGTGCCAGCAGCATCGGGGGGCCTGGAAACACCATATATTTT. Translated: CASSIGGPGNTIYF. J is TRBJ1-3 and V is TRBV7-3, with D possibly TRBD1 on 6 matching bases. The V end was cut by 5 bases, the J end by 2 bases, with 10 bases between. The CDR3 loop spans 14 amino acids. Germline assignment: CDR1 SGHTA and CDR2 FQGTGA. The full variable domain, in which reference TRBV7-3 and TRBJ1-3 provide the parts outside the CDR3, is GAGVSQTPSNKVTEKGKYVELRCDPISGHTALYWYRQSLGQGPEFLIYFQGTGAADDSGLPNDRFFAVRPEGSVSTLKIQRTERGDSAVYLCASSIGGPGNTIYFGEGSWLTVV.

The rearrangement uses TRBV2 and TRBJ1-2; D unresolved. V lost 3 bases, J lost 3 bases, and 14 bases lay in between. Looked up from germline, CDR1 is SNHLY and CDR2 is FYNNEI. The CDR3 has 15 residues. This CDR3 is CASSDLEGSYYGYTF. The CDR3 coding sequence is TGTGCCAGCAGTGACTTAGAAGGTAGCTACTATGGCTACACCTTC.

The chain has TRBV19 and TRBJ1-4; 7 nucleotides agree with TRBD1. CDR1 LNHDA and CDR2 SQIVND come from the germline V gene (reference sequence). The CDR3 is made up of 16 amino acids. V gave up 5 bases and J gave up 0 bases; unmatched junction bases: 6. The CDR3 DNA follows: TGTGCCAGTAGTCTCGGGACAGCAGCAACTAATGAAAAACTGTTTTTT. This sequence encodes CASSLGTAATNEKLFF.

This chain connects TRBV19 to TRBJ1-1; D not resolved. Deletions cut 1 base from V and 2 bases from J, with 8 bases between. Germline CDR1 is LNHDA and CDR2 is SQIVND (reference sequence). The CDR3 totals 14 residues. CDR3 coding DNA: TGTGCCAGTAGTATAGGTAGAACCAACACTGAAGCTTTCTTT. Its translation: CASSIGRTNTEAFF.

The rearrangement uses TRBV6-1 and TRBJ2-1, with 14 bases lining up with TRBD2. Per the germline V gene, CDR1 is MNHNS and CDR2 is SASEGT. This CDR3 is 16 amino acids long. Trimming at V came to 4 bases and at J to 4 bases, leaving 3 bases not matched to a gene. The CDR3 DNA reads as TGTGCCAGCAGTGGGACTAGCGGGGGGCAGTACAATGAGCAGTTCTTC. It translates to CASSGTSGGQYNEQFF.

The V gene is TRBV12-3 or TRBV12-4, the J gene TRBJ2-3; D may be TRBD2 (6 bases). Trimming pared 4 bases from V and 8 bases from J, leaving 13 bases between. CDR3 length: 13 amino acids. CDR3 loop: CASSSSGVGTQYF. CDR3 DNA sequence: TGTGCCAGCAGTTCGTCGGGGGTCGGTACGCAGTATTTT.

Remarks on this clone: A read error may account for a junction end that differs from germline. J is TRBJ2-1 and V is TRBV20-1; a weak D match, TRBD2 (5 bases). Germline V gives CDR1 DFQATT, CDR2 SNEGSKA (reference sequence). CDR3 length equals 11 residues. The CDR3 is CSASSGNGQFF. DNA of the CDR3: TGCAGTGCGAGCTCCGGGAATGGGCAGTTCTTC.

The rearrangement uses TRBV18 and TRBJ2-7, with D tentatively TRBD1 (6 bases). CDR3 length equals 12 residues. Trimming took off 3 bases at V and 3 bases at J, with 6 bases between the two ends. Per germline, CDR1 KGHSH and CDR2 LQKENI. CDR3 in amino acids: CASSPDSYEQYF. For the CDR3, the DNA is TGTGCCAGCTCACCGGACAGCTACGAGCAGTACTTC.

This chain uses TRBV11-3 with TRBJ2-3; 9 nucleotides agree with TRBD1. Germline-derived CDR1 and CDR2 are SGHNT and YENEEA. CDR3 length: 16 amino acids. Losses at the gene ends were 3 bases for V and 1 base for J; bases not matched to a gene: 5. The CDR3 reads CASSFWTGDGTDTQYF. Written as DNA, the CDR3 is TGTGCCAGCAGCTTCTGGACAGGGGATGGCACAGATACGCAGTATTTT.

The CDR3 loop reads CASSLEAVTEAFF. CDR3 coding DNA: TGTGCCAGCAGCTTAGAAGCGGTAACTGAAGCTTTCTTT. This chain links TRBV7-2 with TRBJ1-1; D remains ambiguous. This CDR3 has 13 residues. Trimming took 1 base from V and 5 from J, leaving 8 bases between them. Germline V gene data show CDR1 as SGHTA and CDR2 as FQGNSA.

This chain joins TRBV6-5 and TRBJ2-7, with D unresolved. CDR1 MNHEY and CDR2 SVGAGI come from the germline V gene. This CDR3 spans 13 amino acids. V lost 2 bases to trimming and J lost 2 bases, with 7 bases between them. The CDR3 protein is CASSYAGPYEQYF. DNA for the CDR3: TGTGCCAGCAGTTACGCCGGTCCCTACGAGCAGTACTTC.

CDR3 bases: TGTGCCAGCAGCCAAGTCGCGAAGAGCTCCTACGAGCAGTACTTC. Encoded protein: CASSQVAKSSYEQYF. The rearrangement links TRBV3-1 (or the pseudogene TRBV3-2) to TRBJ2-7; D is uncertain. Germline-derived CDR1 and CDR2 are LGHDT and YNNKEL (reference sequence). The CDR3 runs 15 residues. Trimming removed 1 base at V and 0 bases at J, with 10 bases between.

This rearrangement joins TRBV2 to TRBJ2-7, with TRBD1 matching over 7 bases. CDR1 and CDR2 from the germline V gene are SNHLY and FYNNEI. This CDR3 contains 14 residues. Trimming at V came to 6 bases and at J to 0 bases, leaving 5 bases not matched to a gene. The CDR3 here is CASSRDSNSYEQYF. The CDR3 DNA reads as TGTGCCAGCAGCCGGGACAGCAACTCCTACGAGCAGTACTTC.

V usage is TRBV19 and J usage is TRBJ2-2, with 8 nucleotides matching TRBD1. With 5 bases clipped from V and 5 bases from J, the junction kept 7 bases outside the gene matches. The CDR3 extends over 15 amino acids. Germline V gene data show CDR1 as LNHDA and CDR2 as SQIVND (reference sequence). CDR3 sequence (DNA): TGTGCCAGTAGTGCAGGGGGCTGGAGAACCGGGGAGCTGTTTTTT. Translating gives CASSAGGWRTGELFF.

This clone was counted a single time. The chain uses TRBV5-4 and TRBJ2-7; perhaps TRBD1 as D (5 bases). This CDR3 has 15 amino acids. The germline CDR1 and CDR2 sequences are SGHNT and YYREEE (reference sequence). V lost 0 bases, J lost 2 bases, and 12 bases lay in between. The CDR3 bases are TGTGCCAGCAGCTTGGAGCCAGGGCGAGCCTACGAGCAGTACTTC. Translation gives CASSLEPGRAYEQYF.

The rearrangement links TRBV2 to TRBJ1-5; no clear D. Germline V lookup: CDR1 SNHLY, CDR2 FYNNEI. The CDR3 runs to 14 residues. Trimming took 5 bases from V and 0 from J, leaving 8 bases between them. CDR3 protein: CASSWAGSNQPQHF. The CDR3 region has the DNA TGTGCCAGCAGTTGGGCAGGTAGCAATCAGCCCCAGCATTTT.

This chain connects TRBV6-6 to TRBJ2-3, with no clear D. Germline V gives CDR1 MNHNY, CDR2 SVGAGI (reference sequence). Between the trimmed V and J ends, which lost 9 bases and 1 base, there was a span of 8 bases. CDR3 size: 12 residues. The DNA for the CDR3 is TGTGCCAGTCATCGGGGCACAGATACGCAGTATTTT. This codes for CASHRGTDTQYF.

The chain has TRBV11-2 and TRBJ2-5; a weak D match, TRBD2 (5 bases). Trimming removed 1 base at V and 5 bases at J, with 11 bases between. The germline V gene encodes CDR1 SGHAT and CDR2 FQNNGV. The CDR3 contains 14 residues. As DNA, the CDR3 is TGTGCCAGCAGCTTAGGGTCGGGGTATGAGACCCAGTACTTC. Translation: CASSLGSGYETQYF.

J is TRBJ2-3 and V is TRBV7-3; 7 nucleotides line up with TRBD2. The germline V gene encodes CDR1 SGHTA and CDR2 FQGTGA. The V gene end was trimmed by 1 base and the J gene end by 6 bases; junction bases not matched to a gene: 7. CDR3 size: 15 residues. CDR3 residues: CASSLSPSSGDTQYF. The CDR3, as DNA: TGTGCCAGCAGCTTAAGCCCCTCTAGCGGCGATACGCAGTATTTT.

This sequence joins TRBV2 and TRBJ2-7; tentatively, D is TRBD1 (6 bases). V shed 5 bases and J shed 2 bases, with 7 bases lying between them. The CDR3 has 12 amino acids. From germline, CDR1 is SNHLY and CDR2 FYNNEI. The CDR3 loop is CASSRTAYEQYF. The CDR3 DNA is TGTGCCAGCAGTCGGACAGCCTACGAGCAGTACTTC.